The 7 T cell receptor beta chains below all came from one sample that was sequenced in a study of blood T cell repertoires in COVID-19. The assay was immunoSEQ multiplex PCR, and TCRdb's table has in-frame clones only and misses some. The sample has about 170,000 clones, 84% seen once. The sequencing sample was made of peripheral blood. The receptors stem from a human donor with acute or convalescent COVID-19. The donor label of this sample is uncertain.

The genes are TRBV4-1 and TRBJ1-4, with TRBD1 matching over 8 bases. J was trimmed by 7 bases and V by 0 bases; bases with no gene match: 7. The CDR3 length is 16 residues. CDR1 MGHRA and CDR2 YSYEKL come from the germline V gene. The chain's CDR3 is CASSQDSDRAFEKLFF. In nucleotides, the CDR3 is TGCGCCAGCAGCCAAGATTCGGACAGGGCTTTTGAAAAACTGTTTTTT.

V gene TRBV7-3 combines with J gene TRBJ2-2; tentative D call: TRBD2 (5 bases). The germline V and J ends were trimmed by 2 bases and 4 bases, with 11 bases remaining between them. Germline V gene lookup returns CDR1 SGHTA and CDR2 FQGTGA. The CDR3 is 15 residues long. For the CDR3, the DNA is TGTGCCAGCAGCTTAGGACTCTCCTTCACCGGGGAGCTGTTTTTT. It encodes CASSLGLSFTGELFF.

The rearrangement links TRBV5-5 to TRBJ1-2, with TRBD1 identical over 10 bases. Per the germline V gene, CDR1 is SGHKS and CDR2 is YYEKEE (reference sequence). The CDR3 has 16 amino acids. J gave up 5 bases and V 4 bases, and 11 bases lay outside the gene matches. Here the CDR3 reads CASSPTGQGLYYGYTF. In DNA, the CDR3 is TGTGCCAGCAGCCCTACGGGACAGGGGCTCTATTATGGCTACACCTTC.

Only a few counts were recorded for this clone. V usage is TRBV5-6 and J usage is TRBJ1-6, with unresolved D. The V end lost 0 bases, the J end lost 7 bases, and 17 bases lay between the germline ends. The CDR3 sequence is 17 residues long. Germline values: CDR1 SGHDT, CDR2 YYEEEE. The CDR3 region is CASSLGRMRGENSPLHF. The CDR3 coding sequence is TGTGCCAGCAGCTTGGGGAGGATGCGGGGAGAAAATTCACCCCTCCACTTT.

The genes are TRBV15 and TRBJ2-7, with D hard to call. The CDR3 extends over 13 amino acids. The V gene lost 6 bases and the J gene lost 2 bases, with 11 bases spanning the gap. The germline gives CDR1 LNHNV, CDR2 YYDKDF (reference sequence). The CDR3 here is CATRAVSTYEQYF. The CDR3 nucleotides are TGTGCCACCAGGGCAGTTTCCACCTACGAGCAGTACTTC.

This clone was counted a few times. This chain connects TRBV11-1 to TRBJ1-2; 7 bases match TRBD1. Germline CDR1 and CDR2: SGHAT and FQDESV (reference sequence). The CDR3 runs to 15 residues. With V trimmed by 5 bases and J by 5 bases, 11 bases remained unmatched. The CDR3 protein is CASSVTGTSFYGYTF. The CDR3 DNA reads as TGTGCCAGCAGCGTGACAGGGACGAGCTTTTATGGCTACACCTTC. Full variable domain (outside the CDR3, taken from reference TRBV11-1 and TRBJ1-2): EAEVAQSPRYKITEKSQAVAFWCDPISGHATLYWYRQILGQGPELLVQFQDESVVDDSQLPKDRFSAERLKGVDSTLKIQPAELGDSAMYLCASSVTGTSFYGYTFGSGTRLTVV.

This chain connects TRBV30 to TRBJ2-3, with 7 bases that match TRBD1. The CDR3 is made up of 14 amino acids. The junction had 4 bases not matched to a gene; V was cut back by 2 bases and J by 2 bases. The germline gives CDR1 GTSNPN, CDR2 SVGIG (reference sequence). CDR3 bases: TGTGCCTGGAGTCCGACAGGGACCACAGATACGCAGTATTTT. This encodes CAWSPTGTTDTQYF.